Following are 18 T cell receptor beta chains from one sample sequenced in a study of T cell repertoires in aging, cancer and after chemotherapy. Multiplex touch-down PCR with TRB-A/B primers amplified rearranged V-D-J TRB sequences. Each CDR3 protein is one row after TCRdb ran MiXCR on the multiplex PCR reads. The sample comprises under 15,000 distinct CDR3 sequences, 31% of which are singletons, and about 9.4% rests with the top ten. Amplification of TCR beta used genomic DNA extracted from peripheral blood. Source material: blood. The receptors were gathered from a human donor in good health. The donor label of this sample is uncertain.

Only a few counts were recorded for this clonotype. V is TRBV5-4 and J is TRBJ1-1, with D uncertain. Trimming removed 0 bases at V and 11 bases at J, with 8 bases between. CDR1 and CDR2 from the germline V gene are SGHNT and YYREEE (reference sequence). The CDR3 sequence is 11 residues long. CDR3 in amino acids: CASSLGLRAFF. The CDR3 nucleotides are TGTGCCAGCAGCTTGGGCCTGAGGGCTTTCTTT.

The chain uses TRBV6-1 and TRBJ2-7; TRBD1 is a possible D gene (6 bases). This CDR3 comprises 13 residues. Trimming removed 6 bases at V and 3 bases at J, with 12 bases between. Germline CDR1 is MNHNS and CDR2 is SASEGT. The CDR3 here is CASRAGQSYEQYF. The CDR3 region has the DNA TGTGCCAGCAGAGCCGGACAGAGCTACGAGCAGTACTTC.

This clonotype was seen only a few times. This sequence joins TRBV27 and TRBJ1-1; no clear D. The germline CDR1 and CDR2 sequences are MNHEY and SMNVEV (reference sequence). CDR3 length: 13 amino acids. Between the trimmed V and J ends, which lost 6 bases and 3 bases, there was a span of 11 bases. The CDR3 DNA sequence: TGTGCCAGCAGCCCTGGAGTATACACTGAAGCTTTCTTT. Its translation: CASSPGVYTEAFF.

The genes are TRBV7-3 and TRBJ2-3, with TRBD1 matching over 11 bases. With V trimmed by 2 bases and J by 6 bases, 4 bases remained unmatched. Germline CDR1 SGHTA, CDR2 FQGTGA. The CDR3 spans 15 residues. The CDR3, as DNA: TGTGCCAGCAGCTTACTGGGACAGGGGGTTGATACGCAGTATTTT. Encoded protein: CASSLLGQGVDTQYF.

This clonotype came up a few times. The chain has TRBV19 and TRBJ2-2, with 11 positions matching TRBD2. V lost 3 bases and J lost 9; bases outside the gene matches: 21. This CDR3 region has 20 residues. Germline values: CDR1 LNHDA, CDR2 SQIVND (reference sequence). Here the CDR3 DNA reads TGTGCCAGTAGTATTCTTGGAACAGCCCGACTAGCGGGGCTTAGCCGGGAGCTGTTTTTT. This sequence encodes CASSILGTARLAGLSRELFF.

The J gene is TRBJ2-7, the V gene TRBV12-3 or TRBV12-4; D possibly uses TRBD1 or TRBD2 (5 bases each). The V end was cut by 6 bases, the J end by 0 bases, with 15 bases between. This CDR3 region has 15 residues. Here the CDR3 DNA reads TGTGCCAGCAGCCCCGGGACGGCACCCTCCTACGAGCAGTACTTC. Translating it yields CASSPGTAPSYEQYF.

V usage is TRBV15 and J usage is TRBJ1-5, with D unclear. CDR1 LNHNV and CDR2 YYDKDF come from the germline V gene (reference sequence). The V end was cut by 0 bases, the J end by 2 bases, with 8 bases between. There are 15 residues in the CDR3. The CDR3 loop is CATSRDSAGNQPQHF. Here the CDR3 DNA reads TGTGCCACCAGCAGAGATAGTGCGGGCAATCAGCCCCAGCATTTT.

The chain uses TRBV19 and TRBJ1-2; perhaps TRBD1 as D (6 bases). This CDR3 contains 13 residues. The germline gives CDR1 LNHDA, CDR2 SQIVND (reference sequence). V was cut by 7 bases and J by 4 bases, with 13 bases left in between. CDR3 nucleotide sequence: TGTGCCAGTACCCTACAGGGTTTCTATGGCTACACCTTC. Translation: CASTLQGFYGYTF.

This chain connects TRBV13 to TRBJ2-5; the match to TRBD1 covers 8 bases. From germline, CDR1 is PRHDT and CDR2 FYEKMQ (reference sequence). The CDR3 runs 16 residues. V dropped 5 bases and J dropped 2; count of bases not matched to a gene: 10. The CDR3 DNA follows: TGTGCCAGCAGCCCCCGGACAGGGTCGATTCAAGAGACCCAGTACTTC. This codes for CASSPRTGSIQETQYF.

The CDR3 nucleotides are TGTGCCAGCAGTTTGGGGGAGACTAGCCCCAATGAGCAGTTCTTC. Translation: CASSLGETSPNEQFF. The chain recombines TRBV12-3 or TRBV12-4 with TRBJ2-1, with TRBD2 matching over 7 bases. The CDR3 covers 15 residues. J lost 6 bases, V lost 3 bases, and 8 bases had no gene match.

A single count supports this clonotype. A read error may produce the germline difference seen at one junction end. J is TRBJ2-2 and V is TRBV11-1; 9 bases are a match to TRBD1. CDR1 and CDR2 from the germline V gene are SGHAT and FQDESV (reference sequence). The CDR3 is made up of 18 amino acids. For the CDR3, the DNA is TGTGTCAGCAGCCCACGGACAGGGGCCGATTCGGTACTCGGGGAGCTGTTTTTT. It yields the protein CVSSPRTGADSVLGELFF. Based on the CDR3 plus reference TRBV11-1 and TRBJ2-2, the full variable domain is EAEVAQSPRYKITEKSQAVAFWCDPISGHATLYWYRQILGQGPELLVQFQDESVVDDSQLPKDRFSAERLKGVDSTLKIQPAELGDSAMYLCVSSPRTGADSVLGELFFGEGSRLTVL.

This clonotype has only a few counts. The chain couples TRBV12-3 or TRBV12-4 to TRBJ1-4; D gene ambiguous. CDR3 length: 16 residues. The V end was cut by 5 bases, the J end by 5 bases, with 18 bases between. Written as DNA, the CDR3 is TGTGCCAGCAGTAACCTTACACGGAGCAAAAATGAAAAACTGTTTTTT. Its translation is CASSNLTRSKNEKLFF.

V gene TRBV12-3 or TRBV12-4 combines with J gene TRBJ1-1, with no clear D. The CDR3 extends over 17 amino acids. The V and J ends lost 5 bases and 1 base respectively, with 20 bases between them. The CDR3 region is CASSVPETRYSNTEAFF. The CDR3, as DNA: TGTGCCAGCAGTGTCCCCGAGACCCGGTACTCGAACACTGAAGCTTTCTTT.

The chain employs TRBV12-3 or TRBV12-4 and TRBJ2-3, with D possibly matching TRBD2 (6 bases). This CDR3 comprises 15 residues. Trimming left V 6 bases short and J 0 bases short, with 13 bases between. The CDR3 DNA follows: TGTGCCAGCAGCCTAGGAGGGGTGAGCACAGATACGCAGTATTTT. This sequence encodes CASSLGGVSTDTQYF.

This clonotype is deemed medium-sized. The V and J genes are TRBV27 and TRBJ2-6; the D is unclear. V was trimmed by 6 bases and J by 0 bases, leaving 3 bases between them. Germline V gene lookup returns CDR1 MNHEY and CDR2 SMNVEV (reference sequence). CDR3 length: 13 amino acids. CDR3 nucleotide sequence: TGTGCCAGCAGGAGCTCTGGGGCCAACGTCCTGACTTTC. This sequence encodes CASRSSGANVLTF.

By its share, this clonotype is medium-sized. The chain couples TRBV12-3 or TRBV12-4 to TRBJ2-7; D gene uncertain. Trimming removed 6 bases at V and 4 bases at J, with 10 bases between. This CDR3 region has 12 residues. Here the CDR3 reads CASSRLSYEQYF. The CDR3 nucleotides read TGTGCCAGCAGCCGACTGTCTTACGAGCAGTACTTC.

The chain has TRBV6-6 and TRBJ2-3; TRBD2 is a possible D gene (6 bases). Trimming took 5 bases from V and 6 from J, leaving 9 bases between them. Germline values: CDR1 MNHNY, CDR2 SVGAGI (reference sequence). CDR3 length equals 12 residues. The CDR3 nucleotides read TGTGCCAGCAGTACTCGGGGGGATACGCAGTATTTT. Encoded protein: CASSTRGDTQYF.

This clonotype rates as medium-sized. The gene calls are TRBV27 and TRBJ1-5; D not resolved. Germline values: CDR1 MNHEY, CDR2 SMNVEV (reference sequence). V lost 4 bases and J lost 9, with 16 bases in between. The CDR3 spans 14 residues. CDR3 coding DNA: TGTGCCAGCAGTTACGTCCAGACGGCGTCGCCCCAGCATTTT. It codes for CASSYVQTASPQHF.